The T cell receptor beta chain under discussion was sequenced for a study of blood T cell repertoires in COVID-19. Enrollees, about 18 to 90 years old, lived in about two dozen US areas. TCRdb's copy holds only in-frame clones and misses some; the assay was immunoSEQ multiplex PCR. This sample carries about 250,000 clones, 80% to 90% of them seen once, and the ten largest clones take under 2.5%. The V gene end was trimmed by 5 bases and the J gene end by 8 bases; junction bases not matched to a gene: 5. This CDR3 contains 12 residues. Germline CDR1 and CDR2: LNHDA and SQIVND (reference sequence). The rearrangement joins TRBV19 to TRBJ1-2, with 7 positions matching TRBD1. This sequence originates from a woman aged 18-29 years who had recovered from COVID-19. Sample: PBMCs or T cells enriched from blood (not recorded which). The CDR3 sequence is CASSLLTGGYTF. For the CDR3, the DNA is TGTGCCAGTAGTCTATTGACAGGGGGCTACACCTTC.